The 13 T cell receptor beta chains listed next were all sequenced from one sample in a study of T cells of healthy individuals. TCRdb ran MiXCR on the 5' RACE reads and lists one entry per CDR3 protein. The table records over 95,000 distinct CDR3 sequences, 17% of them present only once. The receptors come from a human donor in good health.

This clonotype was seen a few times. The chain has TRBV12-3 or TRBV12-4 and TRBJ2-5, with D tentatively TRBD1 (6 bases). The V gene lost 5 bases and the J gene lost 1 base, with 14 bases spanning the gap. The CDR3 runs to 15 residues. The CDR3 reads CASSPDSVIQETQYF. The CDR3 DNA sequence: TGTGCCAGCAGTCCGGACAGCGTTATCCAAGAGACCCAGTACTTC.

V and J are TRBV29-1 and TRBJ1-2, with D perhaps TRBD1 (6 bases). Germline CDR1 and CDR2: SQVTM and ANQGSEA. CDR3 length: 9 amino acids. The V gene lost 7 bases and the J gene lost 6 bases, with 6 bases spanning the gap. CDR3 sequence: CSAGDGYTF. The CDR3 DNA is TGCAGCGCAGGGGATGGCTACACCTTC.

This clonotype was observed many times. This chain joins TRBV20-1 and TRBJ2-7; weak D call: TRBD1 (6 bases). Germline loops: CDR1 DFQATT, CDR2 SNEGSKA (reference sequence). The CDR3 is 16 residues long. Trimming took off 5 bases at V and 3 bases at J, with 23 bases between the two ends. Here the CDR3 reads CSASLAGQQNFYEQYF. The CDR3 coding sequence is TGCAGTGCTTCCTTGGCCGGACAGCAAAACTTCTACGAGCAGTACTTC.

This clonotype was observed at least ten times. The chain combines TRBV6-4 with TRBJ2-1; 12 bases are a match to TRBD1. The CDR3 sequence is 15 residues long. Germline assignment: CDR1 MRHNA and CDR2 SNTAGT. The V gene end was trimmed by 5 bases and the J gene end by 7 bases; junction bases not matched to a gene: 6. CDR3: CASSPGQGARNEQFF. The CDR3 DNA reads TGTGCCAGCAGTCCGGGACAGGGGGCGCGGAATGAGCAGTTCTTC.

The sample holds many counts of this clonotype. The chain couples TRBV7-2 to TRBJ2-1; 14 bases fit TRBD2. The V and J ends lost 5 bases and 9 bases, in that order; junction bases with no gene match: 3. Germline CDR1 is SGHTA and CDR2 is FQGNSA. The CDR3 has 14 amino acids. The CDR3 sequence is CASSRGLAGVEQFF. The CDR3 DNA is TGTGCCAGCAGCCGGGGACTAGCGGGAGTTGAGCAGTTCTTC.

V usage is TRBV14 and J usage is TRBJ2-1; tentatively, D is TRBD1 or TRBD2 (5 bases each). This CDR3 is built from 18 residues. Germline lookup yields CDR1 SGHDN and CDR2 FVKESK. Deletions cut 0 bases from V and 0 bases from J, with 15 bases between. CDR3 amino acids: CASSQDLPGPTSYNEQFF. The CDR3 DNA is TGTGCCAGCAGCCAAGATCTACCGGGACCAACCTCCTACAATGAGCAGTTCTTC.

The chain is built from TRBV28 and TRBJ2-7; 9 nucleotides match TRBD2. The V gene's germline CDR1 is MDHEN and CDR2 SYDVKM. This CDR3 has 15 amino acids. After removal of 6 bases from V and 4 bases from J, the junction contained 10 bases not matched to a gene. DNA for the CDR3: TGTGCCAGCAGCGCTAGCGGGATTGACTCTTACGAGCAGTACTTC. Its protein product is CASSASGIDSYEQYF.

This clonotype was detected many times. CDR3 in amino acids: CSAMKGNTEAFF. The CDR3 DNA reads as TGCAGTGCGATGAAAGGGAACACTGAAGCTTTCTTT. The chain joins TRBV20-1 to TRBJ1-1; D is ambiguous. Germline V gene sequence: CDR1 DFQATT, CDR2 SNEGSKA (reference sequence). The ends were cut back, 6 bases at V and 1 base at J, with 9 bases in the middle. The CDR3 totals 12 residues.

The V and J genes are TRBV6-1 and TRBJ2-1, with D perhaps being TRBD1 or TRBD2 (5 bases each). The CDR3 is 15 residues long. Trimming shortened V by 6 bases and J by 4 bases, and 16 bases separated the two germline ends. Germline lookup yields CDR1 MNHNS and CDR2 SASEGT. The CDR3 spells CASSPYRDPYNEQFF. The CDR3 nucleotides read TGTGCCAGCAGCCCATATCGGGACCCATACAATGAGCAGTTCTTC.

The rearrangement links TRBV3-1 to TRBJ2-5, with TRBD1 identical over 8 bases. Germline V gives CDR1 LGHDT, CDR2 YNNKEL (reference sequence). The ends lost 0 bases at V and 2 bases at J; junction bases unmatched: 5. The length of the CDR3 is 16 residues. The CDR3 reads CASSQDRTGQQETQYF. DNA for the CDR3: TGTGCCAGCAGCCAAGATAGGACAGGGCAGCAAGAGACCCAGTACTTC.

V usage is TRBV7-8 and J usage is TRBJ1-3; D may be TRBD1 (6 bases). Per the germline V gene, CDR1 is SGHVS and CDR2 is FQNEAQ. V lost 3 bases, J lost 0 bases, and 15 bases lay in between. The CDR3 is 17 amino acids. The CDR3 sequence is CASSLAGGSYSGNTIYF. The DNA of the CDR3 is TGTGCCAGCAGCTTGGCGGGGGGCAGTTACTCTGGAAACACCATATATTTT.

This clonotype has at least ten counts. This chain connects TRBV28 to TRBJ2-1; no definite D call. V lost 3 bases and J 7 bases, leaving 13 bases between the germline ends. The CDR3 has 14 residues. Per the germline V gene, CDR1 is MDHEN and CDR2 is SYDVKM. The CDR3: CASSFVARINEQFF. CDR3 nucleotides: TGTGCCAGCAGTTTTGTGGCCCGGATTAATGAGCAGTTCTTC. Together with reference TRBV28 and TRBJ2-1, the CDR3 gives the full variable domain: DVKVTQSSRYLVKRTGEKVFLECVQDMDHENMFWYRQDPGLGLRLIYFSYDVKMKEKGDIPEGYSVSREKKERFSLILESASTNQTSMYLCASSFVARINEQFFGPGTRLTVL.

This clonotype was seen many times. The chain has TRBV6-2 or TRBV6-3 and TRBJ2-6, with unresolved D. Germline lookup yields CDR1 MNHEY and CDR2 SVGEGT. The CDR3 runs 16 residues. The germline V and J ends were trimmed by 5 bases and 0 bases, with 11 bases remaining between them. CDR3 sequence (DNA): TGTGCCAGCAGTCCACGACGGTTCTCTGGGGCCAACGTCCTGACTTTC. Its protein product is CASSPRRFSGANVLTF.